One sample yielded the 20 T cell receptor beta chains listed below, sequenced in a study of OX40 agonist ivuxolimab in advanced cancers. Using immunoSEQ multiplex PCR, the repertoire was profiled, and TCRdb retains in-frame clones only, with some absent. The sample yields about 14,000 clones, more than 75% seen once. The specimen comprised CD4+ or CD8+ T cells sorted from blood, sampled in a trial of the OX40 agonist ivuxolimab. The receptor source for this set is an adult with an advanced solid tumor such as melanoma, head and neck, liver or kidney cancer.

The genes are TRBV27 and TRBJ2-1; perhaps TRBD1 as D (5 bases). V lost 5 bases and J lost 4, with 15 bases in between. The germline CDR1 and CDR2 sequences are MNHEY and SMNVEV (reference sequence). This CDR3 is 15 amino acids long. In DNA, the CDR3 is TGTGCCAGCAGTCTCCAGGGCCCCAGGTACAATGAGCAGTTCTTC. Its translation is CASSLQGPRYNEQFF.

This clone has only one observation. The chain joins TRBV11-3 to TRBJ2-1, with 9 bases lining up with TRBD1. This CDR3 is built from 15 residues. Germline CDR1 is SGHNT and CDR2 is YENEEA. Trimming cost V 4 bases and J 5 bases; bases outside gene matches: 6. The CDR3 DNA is TGTGCCAGCAGCTCCCGGGACAGGGATGACAATGAGCAGTTCTTC. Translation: CASSSRDRDDNEQFF.

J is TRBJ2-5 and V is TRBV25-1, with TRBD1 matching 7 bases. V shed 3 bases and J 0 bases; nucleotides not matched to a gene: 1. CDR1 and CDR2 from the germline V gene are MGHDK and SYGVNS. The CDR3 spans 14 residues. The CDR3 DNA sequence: TGTGCCAGCAGTGATACAGGGGACCAAGAGACCCAGTACTTC. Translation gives CASSDTGDQETQYF.

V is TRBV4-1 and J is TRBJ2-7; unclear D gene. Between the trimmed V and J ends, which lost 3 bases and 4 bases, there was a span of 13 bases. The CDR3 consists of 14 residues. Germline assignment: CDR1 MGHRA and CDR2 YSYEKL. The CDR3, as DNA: TGCGCCAGCAGCCAGGGCCCCGTCGGTTACGAGCAGTACTTC. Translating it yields CASSQGPVGYEQYF.

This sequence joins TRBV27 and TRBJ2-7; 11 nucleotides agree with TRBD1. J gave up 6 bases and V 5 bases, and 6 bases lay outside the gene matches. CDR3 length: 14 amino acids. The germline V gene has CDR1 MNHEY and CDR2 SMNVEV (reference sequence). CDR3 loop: CASSPWGTGGEQYF. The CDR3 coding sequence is TGTGCCAGCAGTCCTTGGGGGACAGGGGGCGAGCAGTACTTC.

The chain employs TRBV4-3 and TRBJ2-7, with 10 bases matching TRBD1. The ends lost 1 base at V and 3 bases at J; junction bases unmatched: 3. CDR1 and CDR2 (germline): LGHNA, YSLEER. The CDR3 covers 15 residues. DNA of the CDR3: TGCGCCAGCAGCCAAGTTGGGGACAGGGGCTACGAGCAGTACTTC. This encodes CASSQVGDRGYEQYF.

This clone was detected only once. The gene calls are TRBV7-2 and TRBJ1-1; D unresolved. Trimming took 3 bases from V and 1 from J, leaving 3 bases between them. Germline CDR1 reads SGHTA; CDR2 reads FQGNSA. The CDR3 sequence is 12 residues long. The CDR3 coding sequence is TGTGCCAGCAGCTTTGAGAACACTGAAGCTTTCTTT. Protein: CASSFENTEAFF.

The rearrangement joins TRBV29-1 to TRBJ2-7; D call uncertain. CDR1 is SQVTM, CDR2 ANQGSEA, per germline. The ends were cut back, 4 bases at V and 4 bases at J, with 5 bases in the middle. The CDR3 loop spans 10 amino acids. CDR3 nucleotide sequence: TGCAGCGTTGCAGAATACGAGCAGTACTTC. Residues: CSVAEYEQYF.

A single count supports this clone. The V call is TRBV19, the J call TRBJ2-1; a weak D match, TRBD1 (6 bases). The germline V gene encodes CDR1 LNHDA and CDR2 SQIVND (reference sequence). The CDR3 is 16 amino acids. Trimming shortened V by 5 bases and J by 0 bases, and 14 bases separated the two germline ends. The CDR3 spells CASSFIGQSSYNEQFF. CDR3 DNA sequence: TGTGCCAGTAGTTTCATCGGACAGAGCTCCTACAATGAGCAGTTCTTC.

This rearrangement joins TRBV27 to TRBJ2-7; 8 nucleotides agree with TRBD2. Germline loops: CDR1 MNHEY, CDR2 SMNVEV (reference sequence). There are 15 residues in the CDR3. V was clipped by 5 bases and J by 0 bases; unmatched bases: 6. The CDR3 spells CASSPRGGSSYEQYF. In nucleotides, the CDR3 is TGTGCCAGCAGTCCCCGGGGGGGCAGCTCCTACGAGCAGTACTTC.

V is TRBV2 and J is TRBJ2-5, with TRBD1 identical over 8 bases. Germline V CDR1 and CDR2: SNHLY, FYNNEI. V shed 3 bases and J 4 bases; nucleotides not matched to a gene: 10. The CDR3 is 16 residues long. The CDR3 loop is CASSERRTGFTETQYF. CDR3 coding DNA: TGTGCCAGCAGTGAGAGGCGGACAGGGTTCACAGAGACCCAGTACTTC.

The DNA of the CDR3 is TGCGCCAGCAGCCCCAGGGACAGTAGCACAGATACGCAGTATTTT. Translated, it gives CASSPRDSSTDTQYF. V usage is TRBV4-3 and J usage is TRBJ2-3; 7 nucleotides line up with TRBD1. This CDR3 is built from 15 residues. Germline CDR1 is LGHNA and CDR2 is YSLEER. V dropped 4 bases and J dropped 0; count of bases not matched to a gene: 4.

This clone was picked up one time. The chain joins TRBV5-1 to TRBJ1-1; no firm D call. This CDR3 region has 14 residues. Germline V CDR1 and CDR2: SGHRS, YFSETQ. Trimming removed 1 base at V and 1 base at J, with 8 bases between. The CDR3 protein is CASSLFAGNTEAFF. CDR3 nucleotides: TGCGCCAGCAGCTTGTTTGCTGGGAACACTGAAGCTTTCTTT.

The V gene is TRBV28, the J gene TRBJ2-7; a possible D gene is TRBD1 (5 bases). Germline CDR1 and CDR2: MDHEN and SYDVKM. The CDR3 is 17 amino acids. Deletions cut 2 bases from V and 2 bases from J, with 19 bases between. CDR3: CASSLRGLLTLAYEQYF. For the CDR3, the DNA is TGTGCCAGCAGTTTAAGGGGCCTCCTCACCCTGGCCTACGAGCAGTACTTC.

Here the CDR3 DNA reads TGTGCCAGCAGCCTGGACAGAGATAACGAGCAGTACTTC. It encodes CASSLDRDNEQYF. This chain joins TRBV6-1 and TRBJ2-7; D might be TRBD1 (6 bases). V shed 6 bases and J shed 5 bases, with 14 bases lying between them. The CDR3 covers 13 residues. The germline CDR1 and CDR2 sequences are MNHNS and SASEGT.

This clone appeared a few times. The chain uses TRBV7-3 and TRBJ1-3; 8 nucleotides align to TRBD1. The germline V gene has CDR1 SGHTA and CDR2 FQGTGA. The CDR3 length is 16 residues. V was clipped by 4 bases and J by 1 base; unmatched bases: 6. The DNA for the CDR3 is TGTGCCAGCAGCTCTGAGCAGGGGGCTTCTGGAAACACCATATATTTT. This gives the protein CASSSEQGASGNTIYF.

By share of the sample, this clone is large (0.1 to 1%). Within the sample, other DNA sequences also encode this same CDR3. CDR3 sequence reads: CASSVGTGLNTEAFF. As DNA, the CDR3 is TGTGCCAGCAGCGTAGGCACAGGGTTGAACACTGAAGCTTTCTTT. The genes are TRBV9 and TRBJ1-1; possibly TRBD1 for D (6 bases). CDR1 is SGDLS, CDR2 YYNGEE, per germline. V shed 0 bases and J shed 0 bases, with 9 bases lying between them. This CDR3 has 15 residues.

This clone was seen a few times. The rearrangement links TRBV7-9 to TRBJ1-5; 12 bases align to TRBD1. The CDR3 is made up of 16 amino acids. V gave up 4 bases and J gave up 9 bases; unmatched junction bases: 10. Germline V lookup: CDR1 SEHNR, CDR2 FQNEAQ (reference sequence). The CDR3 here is CASSSGRDRGRGPQHF. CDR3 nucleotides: TGTGCCAGCAGCTCAGGCCGGGACAGGGGGCGCGGGCCCCAGCATTTT.

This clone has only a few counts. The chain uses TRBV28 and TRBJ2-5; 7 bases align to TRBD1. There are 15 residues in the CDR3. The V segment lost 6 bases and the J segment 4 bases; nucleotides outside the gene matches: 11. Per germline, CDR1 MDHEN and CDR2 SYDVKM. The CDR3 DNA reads TGTGCCAGCAGACCGGAGGACAGGCTTGGAGAGACCCAGTACTTC. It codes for CASRPEDRLGETQYF. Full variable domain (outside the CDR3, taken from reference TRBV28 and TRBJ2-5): DVKVTQSSRYLVKRTGEKVFLECVQDMDHENMFWYRQDPGLGLRLIYFSYDVKMKEKGDIPEGYSVSREKKERFSLILESASTNQTSMYLCASRPEDRLGETQYFGPGTRLLVL.

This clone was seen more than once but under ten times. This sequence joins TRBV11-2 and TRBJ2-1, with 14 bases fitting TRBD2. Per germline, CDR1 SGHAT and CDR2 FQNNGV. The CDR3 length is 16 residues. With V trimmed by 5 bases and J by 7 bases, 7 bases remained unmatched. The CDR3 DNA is TGTGCCAGCAGCCTGGGGACTAGCGGGAGCGGGAATGAGCAGTTCTTC. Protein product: CASSLGTSGSGNEQFF.